A selection of T cell receptor beta chains follows, all from one sample in a study of T cells in Graves' hyperthyroidism and ophthalmopathy. TCRdb re-called the multiplex PCR reads through MiXCR, storing one row per CDR3 protein. The repertoire holds 280,000 or so distinct CDR3 sequences, with around 25% as singletons. The sample consisted of blood. Receptor source: a man aged 35-49 years with Graves' hyperthyroidism that later progressed to Graves' ophthalmopathy. Each CDR3 is given with its conserved first and last residue. The D gene is left open where the match is weak. Expanded clones get a size class; other rows say once, few or many, or leave the size out.

abundance: many; j_gene: TRBJ2-7; d_gene: TRBD1; v_gene: TRBV20-1; CDR3aa: CSPLGTVSYEQYF; CDR3nt: TGCAGTCCACTAGGGACAGTCTCCTACGAGCAGTACTTC
abundance: .; j_gene: TRBJ2-5; d_gene: .; v_gene: TRBV6-2/TRBV6-3; CDR3aa: CASSYSPAVPETQYF; CDR3nt: TGTGCCAGCAGTTACTCCCCTGCCGTCCCGGAGACCCAGTACTTC
abundance: many; j_gene: TRBJ2-5; d_gene: TRBD1; v_gene: TRBV27; CDR3aa: CASSSRQGGETQYF; CDR3nt: TGTGCCAGCAGTTCCCGACAGGGGGGAGAGACCCAGTACTTC
abundance: .; j_gene: TRBJ2-2; d_gene: TRBD2; v_gene: TRBV6-5; CDR3aa: CASSYSGLSGRGGELFF; CDR3nt: TGTGCCAGCAGTTACTCGGGGCTTAGCGGGAGGGGCGGGGAGCTGTTTTTT
abundance: many; j_gene: TRBJ2-7; d_gene: .; v_gene: TRBV6-5; CDR3aa: CASSYRREVVNQYF; CDR3nt: TGTGCCAGCAGTTACAGGAGGGAGGTAGTCAACCAGTACTTC
abundance: many; j_gene: TRBJ1-1; d_gene: .; v_gene: TRBV5-1; CDR3aa: CASNPIFGVNTEAFF; CDR3nt: TGCGCCAGCAACCCGATCTTCGGGGTGAACACTGAAGCTTTCTTT
abundance: many; j_gene: TRBJ2-7; d_gene: .; v_gene: TRBV5-1; CDR3aa: CASSLAAGQTREQYF; CDR3nt: TGCGCCAGCAGCTTGGCCGCGGGACAGACCCGCGAGCAGTACTTC
abundance: .; j_gene: TRBJ2-5; d_gene: .; v_gene: TRBV24-1; CDR3aa: CATTGNKETQYF; CDR3nt: TGTGCCACCACTGGAAACAAAGAGACCCAGTACTTC
abundance: many; j_gene: TRBJ2-7; d_gene: .; v_gene: TRBV6-2/TRBV6-3; CDR3aa: CASSYWGSRYEQYF; CDR3nt: TGTGCCAGCAGTTATTGGGGGAGTCGGTACGAGCAGTACTTC
abundance: many; j_gene: TRBJ1-2; d_gene: TRBD1; v_gene: TRBV6-4; CDR3aa: CASSDRTGPTSYGYTF; CDR3nt: TGTGCCAGCAGTGACCGGACAGGGCCAACCTCCTATGGCTACACCTTC
abundance: many; j_gene: TRBJ2-2; d_gene: .; v_gene: TRBV5-1; CDR3aa: CASSFGQTGELFF; CDR3nt: TGCGCCAGCAGCTTTGGACAGACCGGGGAGCTGTTTTTT
abundance: many; j_gene: TRBJ2-7; d_gene: .; v_gene: TRBV2; CDR3aa: CASSERAGNPNF; CDR3nt: TGTGCCAGCAGTGAAAGGGCAGGCAATCCAAACTTC
abundance: many; j_gene: TRBJ2-2; d_gene: .; v_gene: TRBV12-3/TRBV12-4; CDR3aa: CASRSDFPAGELFF; CDR3nt: TGTGCCAGCAGGTCTGACTTTCCCGCTGGGGAGCTGTTTTTT
abundance: once; j_gene: TRBJ1-1; d_gene: .; v_gene: TRBV20-1; CDR3aa: CSARDQPGKGTEAFF; CDR3nt: TGCAGTGCTAGAGATCAACCGGGCAAGGGGACTGAAGCTTTCTTT
abundance: many; j_gene: TRBJ2-7; d_gene: .; v_gene: TRBV6-4; CDR3aa: CATSHPRNTDYSYEQYF; CDR3nt: TGTGCCACCTCTCACCCCCGTAATACAGATTACTCCTACGAGCAGTACTTC
abundance: many; j_gene: TRBJ1-2; d_gene: .; v_gene: TRBV4-1; CDR3aa: CASSQGLDYGYTF; CDR3nt: TGCGCCAGCAGCCAAGGGTTGGACTATGGCTACACCTTC
abundance: many; j_gene: TRBJ1-6; d_gene: TRBD1; v_gene: TRBV12-3/TRBV12-4; CDR3aa: CASSLQGANSPLHF; CDR3nt: TGTGCCAGCAGTCTACAGGGGGCTAATTCACCCCTCCACTTT
abundance: many; j_gene: TRBJ2-7; d_gene: .; v_gene: TRBV28; CDR3aa: CASSLGPGALSEQYF; CDR3nt: TGTGCCAGCAGTTTAGGCCCGGGAGCATTGTCCGAGCAGTACTTC
abundance: many; j_gene: TRBJ2-7; d_gene: TRBD1; v_gene: TRBV19; CDR3aa: CASSMATGVYEQYF; CDR3nt: TGTGCCAGTAGTATGGCGACAGGGGTCTACGAGCAGTACTTC
abundance: many; j_gene: TRBJ2-7; d_gene: .; v_gene: TRBV12-3/TRBV12-4; CDR3aa: CASSFQGLYEQYF; CDR3nt: TGTGCCAGCAGTTTTCAGGGGCTCTACGAGCAGTACTTC
abundance: .; j_gene: TRBJ2-7; d_gene: .; v_gene: TRBV15; CDR3aa: CATSTGRTTSYEQYF; CDR3nt: TGTGCCACCAGCACGGGCCGCACTACGTCCTACGAGCAGTACTTC
abundance: many; j_gene: TRBJ2-5; d_gene: .; v_gene: TRBV10-3; CDR3aa: CAISDQRSVQETQYF; CDR3nt: TGTGCCATCAGTGATCAGCGTAGCGTACAAGAGACCCAGTACTTC
abundance: .; j_gene: TRBJ1-6; d_gene: TRBD1; v_gene: TRBV12-3/TRBV12-4; CDR3aa: CASSLEGQGNSPLHF; CDR3nt: TGTGCCAGCAGTTTAGAAGGACAGGGGAATTCACCCCTCCACTTT
abundance: many; j_gene: TRBJ2-2; d_gene: TRBD2; v_gene: TRBV4-2; CDR3aa: CASSQEGLAANTGELFF; CDR3nt: TGTGCCAGCAGCCAAGAGGGGCTAGCGGCAAACACCGGGGAGCTGTTTTTT
abundance: .; j_gene: TRBJ2-7; d_gene: .; v_gene: TRBV20-1; CDR3aa: CSARGGPASYEQYF; CDR3nt: TGCAGTGCTAGAGGCGGGCCGGCCTCCTACGAGCAGTACTTC
abundance: many; j_gene: TRBJ2-7; d_gene: .; v_gene: TRBV12-5; CDR3aa: CASATTGKSAYEQYF; CDR3nt: TGTGCTAGTGCCACAACCGGGAAAAGTGCCTACGAGCAGTACTTC
abundance: .; j_gene: TRBJ1-1; d_gene: .; v_gene: TRBV6-1; CDR3aa: CASGDRGQIMNTEAFF; CDR3nt: TGTGCCAGCGGAGACCGGGGACAAATCATGAACACTGAAGCTTTCTTT
abundance: many; j_gene: TRBJ2-7; d_gene: .; v_gene: TRBV5-1; CDR3aa: CASGQDPGLGSYEQYF; CDR3nt: TGCGCCAGCGGCCAAGATCCGGGACTGGGCTCCTACGAGCAGTACTTC
abundance: .; j_gene: TRBJ1-2; d_gene: .; v_gene: TRBV7-9; CDR3aa: CASSLPGSRHYGYTF; CDR3nt: TGTGCCAGCAGCCTACCGGGTAGCCGGCACTATGGCTACACCTTC
abundance: .; j_gene: TRBJ2-7; d_gene: .; v_gene: TRBV11-2; CDR3aa: CASSSFPENF; CDR3nt: TGTGCCAGCAGCTCCTTCCCCGAGAACTTC
abundance: many; j_gene: TRBJ1-1; d_gene: .; v_gene: TRBV29-1; CDR3aa: CSVVWGPNTEAFF; CDR3nt: TGCAGCGTTGTATGGGGCCCGAACACTGAAGCTTTCTTT
abundance: many; j_gene: TRBJ1-2; d_gene: .; v_gene: TRBV18; CDR3aa: CASSPGSDYGYTF; CDR3nt: TGTGCCAGCTCACCCGGAAGCGACTATGGCTACACCTTC
abundance: .; j_gene: TRBJ2-5; d_gene: TRBD2; v_gene: TRBV6-2/TRBV6-3; CDR3aa: CASSWTSGRAGETQYF; CDR3nt: TGTGCCAGCAGTTGGACTAGCGGGAGGGCCGGGGAGACCCAGTACTTC
abundance: many; j_gene: TRBJ2-5; d_gene: .; v_gene: TRBV5-1; CDR3aa: CASSLSVLRQETQYF; CDR3nt: TGCGCCAGCAGCTTGTCAGTGTTAAGACAAGAGACCCAGTACTTC
abundance: many; j_gene: TRBJ2-2; d_gene: .; v_gene: TRBV12-3/TRBV12-4; CDR3aa: CASSGSGSRYTGELFF; CDR3nt: TGTGCCAGCAGTGGCTCGGGGAGTCGGTACACCGGGGAGCTGTTTTTT
abundance: many; j_gene: TRBJ1-1; d_gene: TRBD1; v_gene: TRBV10-1; CDR3aa: CASMGQENTEAFF; CDR3nt: TGCGCCAGCATGGGACAGGAGAACACTGAAGCTTTCTTT
abundance: many; j_gene: TRBJ1-3; d_gene: TRBD1; v_gene: TRBV9; CDR3aa: CASSRTGEYTIYF; CDR3nt: TGTGCCAGCAGCCGGACAGGCGAATACACCATATATTTT
abundance: .; j_gene: TRBJ1-2; d_gene: TRBD1; v_gene: TRBV24-1; CDR3aa: CATSGEAGGEIGHGYTF; CDR3nt: TGTGCCACCAGTGGAGAGGCAGGGGGCGAGATCGGGCATGGCTACACCTTC
abundance: few; j_gene: TRBJ2-5; d_gene: .; v_gene: TRBV6-1; CDR3aa: CASSDGPLSETQYF; CDR3nt: TGTGCCAGCAGTGACGGTCCTTTGAGTGAGACCCAGTACTTC
abundance: .; j_gene: TRBJ1-1; d_gene: TRBD1; v_gene: TRBV12-3/TRBV12-4; CDR3aa: CASSLGKRTGVLTGGTEAFF; CDR3nt: TGTGCCAGCAGTTTAGGTAAAAGGACAGGGGTCCTTACGGGGGGCACTGAAGCTTTCTTT
abundance: many; j_gene: TRBJ2-2; d_gene: TRBD1; v_gene: TRBV19; CDR3aa: CASQDRGYTGELFF; CDR3nt: TGTGCCAGTCAGGACAGGGGGTACACCGGGGAGCTGTTTTTT
abundance: .; j_gene: TRBJ2-7; d_gene: TRBD1; v_gene: TRBV10-3; CDR3aa: CASKGTGGNSYEQYF; CDR3nt: TGTGCCTCTAAGGGGACAGGGGGCAATTCTTACGAGCAGTACTTC
abundance: .; j_gene: TRBJ2-7; d_gene: .; v_gene: TRBV7-2; CDR3aa: CASSPRTPAYEQYF; CDR3nt: TGTGCCAGCAGCCCTAGAACACCAGCCTACGAGCAGTACTTC
abundance: many; j_gene: TRBJ1-5; d_gene: TRBD1; v_gene: TRBV6-5; CDR3aa: CASKDRTGNSNQPQHF; CDR3nt: TGTGCCAGCAAGGACAGGACGGGAAATAGCAATCAGCCCCAGCATTTT
abundance: .; j_gene: TRBJ1-3; d_gene: .; v_gene: TRBV6-1; CDR3aa: CASRRTDQRNTIYF; CDR3nt: TGTGCCAGCCGTAGGACAGATCAGAGAAACACCATATATTTT
abundance: few; j_gene: TRBJ1-5; d_gene: .; v_gene: TRBV6-1; CDR3aa: CASSLAQNSNQPQHF; CDR3nt: TGTGCCAGCAGTCTGGCCCAGAATAGCAATCAGCCCCAGCATTTT
abundance: many; j_gene: TRBJ2-7; d_gene: TRBD2; v_gene: TRBV5-1; CDR3aa: CASSLYLAGGPYEQYF; CDR3nt: TGCGCCAGCAGCCTCTACCTAGCGGGAGGGCCCTACGAGCAGTACTTC
abundance: few; j_gene: TRBJ2-7; d_gene: .; v_gene: TRBV4-2; CDR3aa: CASSQGRNYEQYF; CDR3nt: TGTGCCAGCAGCCAAGGACGGAACTACGAGCAGTACTTC
abundance: many; j_gene: TRBJ2-2; d_gene: TRBD1; v_gene: TRBV12-3/TRBV12-4; CDR3aa: CASSRDRNTGELFF; CDR3nt: TGTGCCAGCAGCCGGGACAGGAACACCGGGGAGCTGTTTTTT
abundance: many; j_gene: TRBJ2-5; d_gene: .; v_gene: TRBV18; CDR3aa: CASSPPTGVETQYF; CDR3nt: TGTGCCAGCTCACCACCCACAGGAGTAGAGACCCAGTACTTC
abundance: many; j_gene: TRBJ2-7; d_gene: .; v_gene: TRBV28; CDR3aa: CASSSAGQRAYEQYF; CDR3nt: TGTGCCAGCAGTTCCGCCGGACAGCGAGCCTACGAGCAGTACTTC
abundance: many; j_gene: TRBJ1-1; d_gene: .; v_gene: TRBV9; CDR3aa: CASSPSRSLNTEAFF; CDR3nt: TGTGCCAGCAGCCCCTCAAGGTCCTTGAACACTGAAGCTTTCTTT
abundance: many; j_gene: TRBJ2-5; d_gene: .; v_gene: TRBV7-2; CDR3aa: CASSLAPFGSQETQYF; CDR3nt: TGTGCCAGCAGCTTAGCGCCGTTCGGCAGTCAAGAGACCCAGTACTTC
abundance: .; j_gene: TRBJ1-2; d_gene: .; v_gene: TRBV7-9; CDR3aa: CASSQLQAGAHGYAF; CDR3nt: TGTGCCAGCAGCCAATTACAGGCAGGGGCGCATGGCTACGCCTTC
abundance: many; j_gene: TRBJ2-2; d_gene: .; v_gene: TRBV2; CDR3aa: CASGDVEYTGELFF; CDR3nt: TGTGCCAGCGGAGACGTGGAGTACACCGGGGAGCTGTTTTTT
abundance: many; j_gene: TRBJ2-7; d_gene: TRBD1; v_gene: TRBV24-1; CDR3aa: CATSDPRGQGASYEQYF; CDR3nt: TGTGCCACCAGTGACCCTCGGGGACAGGGGGCCTCCTACGAGCAGTACTTC
abundance: .; j_gene: TRBJ1-1; d_gene: .; v_gene: TRBV5-1; CDR3aa: CASSPGGNGEAFF; CDR3nt: TGCGCCAGCAGCCCCGGGGGTAATGGTGAAGCTTTCTTT
abundance: .; j_gene: TRBJ1-1; d_gene: .; v_gene: TRBV6-5; CDR3aa: CASSYGLLGNTEAFF; CDR3nt: TGTGCCAGCAGTTACGGGTTATTGGGGAACACTGAAGCTTTCTTT
abundance: many; j_gene: TRBJ2-5; d_gene: TRBD1; v_gene: TRBV24-1; CDR3aa: CATSDPGGAETQYF; CDR3nt: TGTGCCACCAGTGATCCAGGGGGCGCGGAGACCCAGTACTTC
abundance: many; j_gene: TRBJ1-5; d_gene: TRBD1; v_gene: TRBV25-1; CDR3aa: CASSNADREVGQPQHF; CDR3nt: TGTGCCAGCAGTAATGCGGACAGGGAGGTCGGTCAGCCCCAGCATTTT